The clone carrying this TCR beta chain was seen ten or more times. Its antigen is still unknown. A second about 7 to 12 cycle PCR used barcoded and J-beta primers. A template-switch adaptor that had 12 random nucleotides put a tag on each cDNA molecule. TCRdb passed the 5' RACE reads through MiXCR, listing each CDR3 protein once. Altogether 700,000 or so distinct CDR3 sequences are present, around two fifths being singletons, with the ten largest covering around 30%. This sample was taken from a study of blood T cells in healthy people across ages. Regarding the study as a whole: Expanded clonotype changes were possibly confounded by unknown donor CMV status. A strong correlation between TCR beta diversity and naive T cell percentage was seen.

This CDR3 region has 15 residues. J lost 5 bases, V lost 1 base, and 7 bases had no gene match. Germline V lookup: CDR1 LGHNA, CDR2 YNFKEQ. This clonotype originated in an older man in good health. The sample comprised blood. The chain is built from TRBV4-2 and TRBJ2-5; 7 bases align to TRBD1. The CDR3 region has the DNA TGTGCCAGCAGCCAAGGCCCAGGGGGTACGGAGACCCAGTACTTC. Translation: CASSQGPGGTETQYF.